This T cell receptor beta chain was sequenced for a study of patients and donors after allogeneic stem cell transplantation. Germline V lookup: CDR1 SNHLY, CDR2 FYNNEI. The CDR3 covers 14 residues. Trimming stripped 4 bases from V and 5 bases from J, with 14 bases between. Via MiXCR, TCRdb re-called the RT-PCR reads, giving one row per CDR3 protein. The profile shows hundreds of thousands of distinct CDR3 sequences, roughly 17% of them singletons. The receptor's source is a human donor who was either an allogeneic HSCT recipient or a stem cell or donor lymphocyte infusion donor (not recorded which). It is not recorded whose cells these are; they may come from a transplant donor. The rearrangement links TRBV2 to TRBJ1-1, with D possibly being TRBD1 (6 bases). Material: blood, either unsorted or a sorted T cell fraction (not recorded which). CDR3 sequence reads: CASSAETGGTEAFF. CDR3 coding DNA: TGTGCCAGCAGTGCAGAGACAGGAGGGACTGAAGCTTTCTTT.